This T cell receptor (beta chain) was sequenced in a study of CD8+ T cells in alopecia areata. Study overall: Female C3H/HeJ mice aged 7-10 weeks received skin from spontaneously alopecic C3H/HeJ graft donors aged about 6-13 months.

Sequencing templates came from extracted RNA that was reverse transcribed into cDNA. TCRdb's table, derived via immunoSEQ multiplex PCR, lists solely in-frame clones and lacks some. The sample contains around 100,000 clones, none of them singletons. Findings of the study overall: In patients, TCRs were shared less clearly than in mice, and HLA may possibly be involved. Resident alphabeta T-cell populations of normal skin are likewise subject to sequencing in scalp samples. Affected scalp, especially in alopecia totalis/universalis, had a higher clonality than normal scalp did.

A note on this clone: Its specificity is unknown. The genes are named according to mouse. The DNA ends 4 residues before the CDR3 does, and the rest of the CDR3 is filled in from the germline J gene.

The CDR3 length is 15 residues. V lost 3 bases and J lost 5; bases outside the gene matches: 4. Germline CDR1 NSQYPW, CDR2 LRSPGD (reference sequence). The chain combines TRBV1 with TRBJ2-1; 10 positions match TRBD1. The receptor comes from a C3H/HeJ mouse with alopecia areata. Mice of this strain are of MHC haplotype H2-k. Source material: lesional skin. The chain's CDR3 is CTCSASGTGDAEQFF. Incomplete CDR3 DNA: TGCACCTGCAGTGCTTCCGGGACAGGGGATGCT. The full variable domain, its missing parts supplied by reference TRBV1 and TRBJ2-1, is VTLLEQNPRWRLVPRGQAVNLRCILKNSQYPWMSWYQQDLQKQLQWLFTLRSPGDKEVKSLPGADYLATRVTDTELRLQVANMSQGRTLYCTCSASGTGDAEQFFGPGTRLTVL.